Presented here are 25 T cell receptor beta chains from one specimen sequenced in a study of tumor and adjacent non-tumor tissue in lung cancer. This sample's RNA came from whole unsorted tissue. Three rounds of nested PCR, following a modified ARM-PCR protocol, produced the TCRbeta library. MiXCR, applied by TCRdb to the multiplex PCR reads, yields one record per CDR3 protein. The table lists 130,000 or so distinct CDR3 sequences, 66% of them singletons, with roughly 12% in the top ten. Sequenced sample: lung tumor tissue. The receptors derive from a man aged 25 to 45 with non-small cell lung cancer.

The sample holds many counts of this clonotype. J is TRBJ2-4 and V is TRBV6-2 or TRBV6-3; D remains unclear. Germline V gene sequence: CDR1 MNHEY, CDR2 SVGEGT. Deletions cut 9 bases from V and 4 bases from J, with 13 bases between. CDR3 length equals 13 residues. The CDR3 sequence is CARLPCLKNIQYF. CDR3 coding DNA: TGTGCCAGACTCCCCTGTTTGAAAAACATTCAGTACTTC.

Note on this clonotype: A read error may explain this, as a much larger clone is one base away. The genes are TRBV6-6 and TRBJ1-1; no reliable D call. The CDR3 has 10 amino acids. The germline V gene has CDR1 MNHNY and CDR2 SVGAGI (reference sequence). The CDR3 coding sequence is TGTGCCAGCAGAAGAGATGAAGCTTCCTTT. Residues: CASRRDEASF.

Comment on this clonotype: Sequence at one end of the junction differs from germline and may be a read error. V gene TRBV14 combines with J gene TRBJ1-2; D gene uncertain. The germline V gene has CDR1 SGHDN and CDR2 FVKESK. The CDR3 runs to 15 residues. Written as DNA, the CDR3 is TGTGCCGGCAGCCAAGTTATTGGTGCGGGAGGCGTCTACACCTTC. This codes for CAGSQVIGAGGVYTF.

A note on this clonotype: A much larger clone differs by one base, so this may be a read error. CDR3 residues: CSARGIQDTQYF. The DNA of the CDR3 is TGCAGTGCTAGGGGGATCCAAGATACCCAGTACTTC. This sequence joins TRBV20-1 and TRBJ2-5; D is ambiguous. There are 12 residues in the CDR3. Looked up from germline, CDR1 is DFQATT and CDR2 is SNEGSKA (reference sequence).

A word on this clonotype: This may stem from a read error, because a much larger clone lies one nucleotide away. The DNA of the CDR3 is TGTGCCAGCAGCTCTCCAGGGGCCAGGACCTACGAGCAGTACTTC. Translated, it gives CASSSPGARTYEQYF. V usage is TRBV7-9 and J usage is TRBJ2-7, with D perhaps TRBD1 (6 bases). Trimming shortened V by 4 bases and J by 2 bases, and 15 bases separated the two germline ends. The CDR3 consists of 15 residues. Germline CDR1 is SEHNR and CDR2 is FQNEAQ (reference sequence).

A note on this clonotype: A much bigger clone sits one base away, suggesting this may be a read error. V is TRBV20-1 and J is TRBJ1-6; TRBD1 matches 8 bases. The CDR3 contains 17 residues. CDR1 is DFQATT, CDR2 SNEGSKA, per germline (reference sequence). The CDR3 DNA is TGCAGTGTTAGAGGGGGACAGGCAAGCTCCTATAATTCACCCCTCCACTTT. Its protein is CSVRGGQASSYNSPLHF.

Concerning this clonotype itself: The junction and the germline gene differ at one end; a read error may be behind it. The rearrangement links TRBV20-1 to TRBJ2-7, with D unresolved. Per the germline V gene, CDR1 is DFQATT and CDR2 is SNEGSKA (reference sequence). The CDR3 has 13 amino acids. The CDR3 sequence is CNARDALNYERYF. For the CDR3, the DNA is TGCAATGCTAGAGACGCTCTAAACTACGAGCGGTACTTC.

Details on this clonotype: Germline is not matched at one junction end, which may reflect a read error. The J gene is TRBJ2-5, the V gene TRBV5-1; 7 bases line up with TRBD1. Per germline, CDR1 SGHRS and CDR2 YFSETQ. The CDR3 totals 15 residues. CDR3 sequence reads: CANSLAGTTGQTQYF. The CDR3 nucleotides are TGCGCCAACAGCTTGGCCGGGACGACGGGACAGACTCAGTACTTC.

This clonotype appeared once. This likely comes from a read error, as the CDR3 has no conserved phenylalanine or tryptophan at its end. The chain carries TRBV29-1 and TRBJ1-4; D gene uncertain. Germline V gene data show CDR1 as SQVTM and CDR2 as ANQGSEA. The CDR3 spans 12 residues. V gave up 3 bases and J gave up 8 bases, with 10 bases separating them. CDR3 bases: TGCAGCGTTGATGTGGGAATCGAAAAACTGTTTCTT. Protein sequence: CSVDVGIEKLFL.

Note on this clonotype: At one boundary the junction diverges from the germline segment, which might be a read error. The chain has TRBV11-2 and TRBJ1-3; D might be TRBD1 (6 bases). Per the germline V gene, CDR1 is SGHAT and CDR2 is FQNNGV. This CDR3 is 17 amino acids long. The CDR3 DNA reads as TGTGCCAGCAGCCCCAGTGGGACACCGATCGCTGGAAACATCATATATTTT. Translating it yields CASSPSGTPIAGNIIYF.

The table lists this clonotype with a count of one. A much larger clone sits a single nucleotide away, making a read error possible. This chain uses TRBV20-1 with TRBJ2-7; unclear D gene. The CDR3 spans 11 residues. The V gene's germline CDR1 is DFQATT and CDR2 SNEGSKA (reference sequence). V dropped 7 bases and J dropped 1 base, with 8 bases sitting between them. The CDR3 coding sequence is TGCAGTGTGAGACAATCCTACGAGCAGTACTTC. Translated: CSVRQSYEQYF.

This clonotype was observed at least ten times. The chain recombines TRBV20-1 with TRBJ2-5, with TRBD2 matching 15 bases. Germline loops: CDR1 DFQATT, CDR2 SNEGSKA (reference sequence). J was trimmed by 3 bases and V by 4 bases; bases with no gene match: 9. There are 17 residues in the CDR3. The CDR3 spells CSATGTSGRIGKETQYF. CDR3 sequence (DNA): TGCAGTGCTACCGGGACTAGCGGGAGGATTGGTAAAGAGACCCAGTACTTC.

The chain joins TRBV29-1 to TRBJ2-1, with a possible D match to TRBD2 (8 bases). This CDR3 is 15 amino acids long. Germline CDR1 is SQVTM and CDR2 is ANQGSEA. CDR3 in amino acids: CRAHEGAGGRGEQFF. For the CDR3, the DNA is TGCAGAGCCCACGAGGGGGCGGGAGGCCGTGGTGAGCAGTTCTTC.

A few counts support this clonotype. V gene TRBV7-3 combines with J gene TRBJ2-2; the D is unclear. Trimming shortened V by 1 base and J by 6 bases, and 9 bases separated the two germline ends. Looked up from germline, CDR1 is SGHTA and CDR2 is FQGTGA. The CDR3 runs 14 residues. The CDR3 is CASSLIGRSGELFF. The CDR3 DNA reads as TGTGCCAGCAGCTTAATTGGCCGGTCCGGGGAGCTGTTTTTT.

Notes on this clonotype: One base away lies a much larger clone, so this may be a sequencing read error. V usage is TRBV20-1 and J usage is TRBJ2-7; 7 bases are a match to TRBD2. This CDR3 spans 15 amino acids. Germline assignment: CDR1 DFQATT and CDR2 SNEGSKA (reference sequence). In DNA, the CDR3 is TGCACTGCTAGAGTTTATAGCGGGCTATCTGAAGAGCAGTACTTC. It translates to CTARVYSGLSEEQYF.

The V gene is TRBV13, the J gene TRBJ2-1; 7 bases are a match to TRBD1. V lost 2 bases to trimming and J lost 7 bases; unmatched junction nucleotides: 5. The CDR3 is 14 amino acids. Looked up from germline, CDR1 is PRHDT and CDR2 is FYEKMQ (reference sequence). CDR3 in amino acids: CASSLPRGPNEQFF. The CDR3 nucleotides are TGTGCCAGCAGCTTACCGAGGGGGCCGAATGAGCAGTTCTTC.

Turning to this clonotype: This could be a read error, since a much larger clone is one nucleotide away. The chain links TRBV12-3 or TRBV12-4 to TRBJ2-5, with 8 bases fitting TRBD2. The CDR3 contains 15 residues. The CDR3 region is CASSLGLAGKESQYF. CDR3 bases: TGTGCCAGCAGTTTAGGGCTAGCGGGTAAAGAGAGCCAGTACTTC.

This clonotype occurred many times. The chain carries TRBV20-1 and TRBJ1-5; D ambiguous. The germline V gene has CDR1 DFQATT and CDR2 SNEGSKA (reference sequence). This CDR3 has 19 residues. V was shortened by 6 bases and J by 1 base, with 28 bases between the two germline ends. The CDR3 nucleotides are TGCAGTGCAACCCAAAGCAGCGGACGGATTTTGGGAAGCAATCAGCCCCAGCATTTT. Translation gives CSATQSSGRILGSNQPQHF.

On this clonotype itself: The conserved closing phenylalanine or tryptophan is absent in this CDR3, likely reflecting a read error. The DNA is omitted, as the CDR3 cannot be located on it reliably, and the CDR3 follows TCRdb's listing. The chain carries TRBV12-3 or TRBV12-4 and TRBJ2-7; the table's TRBD1 call for D was not verified on the DNA. Counting both end residues, the CDR3 totals 14 amino acids. CDR3 protein: CASSLGLPPYGQCL.

With regard to this clonotype: A read error may explain this, as a much larger clone is one base away. The chain combines TRBV12-3 or TRBV12-4 with TRBJ1-4; tentatively, D is TRBD1 (5 bases). The CDR3 sequence is 15 residues long. V lost 5 bases, J lost 6 bases, and 16 bases lay in between. CDR3 in amino acids: CASSMVTALYEKLFF. The CDR3 DNA reads TGTGCCAGCAGTATGGTGACAGCCTTGTATGAAAAACTGTTTTTT.

The sample holds many counts of this clonotype. V gene TRBV12-3 or TRBV12-4 combines with J gene TRBJ2-1; 8 nucleotides align to TRBD1. The CDR3 has 15 amino acids. V lost 5 bases and J lost 5; bases outside the gene matches: 8. The chain's CDR3 is CASSPRGQAHNEQFF. Here the CDR3 DNA reads TGTGCCAGCAGTCCTCGGGGACAGGCCCACAATGAGCAGTTCTTC.

Details on this clonotype: Compared with germline, one end of the junction differs, possibly owing to a read error. The V gene is TRBV29-1, the J gene TRBJ2-3; D is unclear. The V gene's germline CDR1 is SQVTM and CDR2 ANQGSEA. This CDR3 is 10 amino acids long. CDR3 nucleotide sequence: TGCAACGTCGGAACAGATAGGCAGTATTTT. Its translation is CNVGTDRQYF.

In regard to this clonotype: A much larger clone lies a single base off, so this may be a read error. V is TRBV5-6 and J is TRBJ2-7, with D perhaps TRBD1 (6 bases). The CDR3 consists of 14 residues. CDR1 is SGHDT, CDR2 YYEEEE, per germline. The CDR3 protein is CAGSSRQGSDEQYF. The DNA for the CDR3 is TGTGCCGGCAGCTCGCGTCAGGGGTCGGACGAGCAGTACTTC.

On this clonotype: No conserved phenylalanine or tryptophan ends this CDR3, so it is likely a read error. The V gene is TRBV20-1, the J gene TRBJ1-1; 8 bases agree with TRBD1. The CDR3 loop spans 13 amino acids. Germline CDR1 DFQATT, CDR2 SNEGSKA (reference sequence). This CDR3 is CSAADRVNTKAFS. As DNA, the CDR3 is TGCAGTGCTGCGGACAGGGTGAACACTAAAGCTTTCTCT.

Worth noting for this clonotype: Sequence at one end of the junction differs from germline and may be a read error. The chain is built from TRBV20-1 and TRBJ2-1; D is ambiguous. Germline CDR1 reads DFQATT; CDR2 reads SNEGSKA (reference sequence). This CDR3 has 14 residues. The CDR3 reads CNARIFASYNEQFF. Here the CDR3 DNA reads TGCAATGCTAGGATATTCGCGTCCTACAATGAGCAGTTCTTC.